The 28 T cell receptor beta chains listed next were all sequenced from one sample in a study of shared clonotypes between healthy human individuals. This table comes from immunoSEQ multiplex PCR, and its TCRdb copy is limited to in-frame clones, with some not included. The sample lists 1.6 million or so clones, approximately 98.5% seen once, with approximately 0.4% in the top ten. Sequenced material: naive CD4+ T cells sorted from blood. The subset was: CD45RA+ positively selected. These receptors came from a man aged 25-45 years in good health.

The V call is TRBV10-2, the J call TRBJ2-7; 11 nucleotides match TRBD2. The CDR3 covers 14 residues. V trimming: 9 bases; J trimming: 3 bases; junction bases outside the gene matches: 7. Per germline, CDR1 WSHSY and CDR2 SAAADI. CDR3 in amino acids: CASGTSGSIYEQYF. The DNA for the CDR3 is TGCGCCAGTGGTACTAGCGGGAGCATCTACGAGCAGTACTTC.

The chain carries TRBV6-5 and TRBJ2-2; D not certain. The CDR3 covers 14 residues. CDR1 is MNHEY, CDR2 SVGAGI, per germline. Trimming left V 5 bases short and J 3 bases short, with 10 bases between. CDR3 DNA: TGTGCCAGCAGTCTTGACATGTACACCGGGGAGCTGTTTTTT. This codes for CASSLDMYTGELFF.

The rearrangement joins TRBV7-9 to TRBJ1-1, with no clear D. The ends were cut back, 5 bases at V and 6 bases at J, with 10 bases in the middle. Germline V CDR1 and CDR2: SEHNR, FQNEAQ (reference sequence). The CDR3 has 12 residues. CDR3 residues: CASSQSRAEAFF. The CDR3 nucleotides are TGTGCCAGCAGCCAAAGTAGGGCTGAAGCTTTCTTT.

The V gene is TRBV28, the J gene TRBJ2-7; 7 bases align to TRBD2. CDR3 length: 15 amino acids. CDR1 is MDHEN, CDR2 SYDVKM, per germline. V gave up 3 bases and J gave up 3 bases; unmatched junction bases: 8. The CDR3 here is CASSLAGTMGYEQYF. Here the CDR3 DNA reads TGTGCCAGCAGTTTGGCCGGGACTATGGGCTACGAGCAGTACTTC.

This chain joins TRBV19 and TRBJ1-5; 8 bases are a match to TRBD1. CDR3 length equals 12 residues. V lost 8 bases, J lost 4 bases, and 1 base stayed unmatched. Germline lookup yields CDR1 LNHDA and CDR2 SQIVND (reference sequence). The chain's CDR3 is CASGTGNQPQHF. As DNA, the CDR3 is TGTGCCAGTGGGACAGGAAATCAGCCCCAGCATTTT.

The V gene is TRBV18, the J gene TRBJ2-7; D is uncertain. V was pared by 3 bases and J by 4 bases, with 7 bases between. The germline CDR1 and CDR2 sequences are KGHSH and LQKENI. The CDR3 runs 12 residues. The DNA for the CDR3 is TGTGCCAGCTCACCGAGCATGTACGAGCAGTACTTC. Its translation is CASSPSMYEQYF.

This rearrangement joins TRBV30 to TRBJ1-2; 9 nucleotides match TRBD1. Germline-derived CDR1 and CDR2 are GTSNPN and SVGIG (reference sequence). This CDR3 has 15 residues. The ends lost 5 bases at V and 7 bases at J; junction bases unmatched: 14. The CDR3 loop is CAWAGQGVPHGGYTF. The CDR3, as DNA: TGTGCCTGGGCGGGACAGGGTGTCCCCCACGGTGGCTACACCTTC.

The CDR3 bases are TGTGCCATCAGTGAAAGGGGGCTGACCTACAATGAGCAGTTCTTC. This codes for CAISERGLTYNEQFF. The rearrangement uses TRBV10-3 and TRBJ2-1; 7 nucleotides agree with TRBD1. Germline V gene lookup returns CDR1 ENHRY and CDR2 SYGVKD. The CDR3 extends over 15 amino acids. J was trimmed by 2 bases and V by 3 bases; bases with no gene match: 4.

The chain couples TRBV18 to TRBJ2-5, with 8 bases fitting TRBD1. J gave up 1 base and V 1 base, and 8 bases lay outside the gene matches. This CDR3 comprises 17 residues. Germline values: CDR1 KGHSH, CDR2 LQKENI. The CDR3 spells CASSPLPRTGGQETQYF. In DNA form, the CDR3 reads TGTGCCAGCTCACCACTACCCCGTACAGGGGGCCAAGAGACCCAGTACTTC.

This chain joins TRBV28 and TRBJ1-2; 9 bases are a match to TRBD1. V was pared by 5 bases and J by 8 bases, with 12 bases of the junction left unmatched. There are 15 residues in the CDR3. Germline-derived CDR1 and CDR2 are MDHEN and SYDVKM. The CDR3 region is CASSLADRGLFGYTF. The CDR3 DNA reads as TGTGCCAGCAGTCTAGCGGACAGGGGTTTGTTCGGCTACACCTTC.

The chain uses TRBV7-2 and TRBJ2-5; TRBD2 agrees at 7 bases. Per germline, CDR1 SGHTA and CDR2 FQGNSA. Unmatched junction bases numbered 20, after V lost 4 bases and J lost 9 bases. CDR3 length: 17 amino acids. The CDR3 loop reads CASSSQPPLAALGSQYF. The CDR3 DNA is TGTGCCAGCAGCTCCCAACCTCCTCTAGCGGCTCTGGGGTCCCAGTACTTC.

V usage is TRBV21-1 and J usage is TRBJ1-5; TRBD1 is the table's D call and was not checked against the DNA. TRBV21-1 has pseudogene status. The CDR3 runs 14 residues. The CDR3 DNA follows: TGTGCCAGCAGCAAATGTAGGGGGAATCAGCCCCAGCATTTT. The encoded protein is CASSKCRGNQPQHF.

V is TRBV13 and J is TRBJ1-3; tentatively, D is TRBD1 (6 bases). The V gene's germline CDR1 is PRHDT and CDR2 FYEKMQ (reference sequence). The CDR3 is 16 amino acids. V lost 4 bases and J 3 bases, leaving 16 bases between the germline ends. The CDR3, as DNA: TGTGCCAGCAGCTCGACCCGCGGGGGGCTTGGAAACACCATATATTTT. Amino acid sequence: CASSSTRGGLGNTIYF.

The chain carries TRBV6-6 and TRBJ2-2, with 8 positions matching TRBD1. In germline, CDR1 is MNHNY, CDR2 SVGAGI (reference sequence). There are 14 residues in the CDR3. Germline trimming cut 6 bases from V and 7 bases from J; bases unmatched to any gene: 7. The CDR3 here is CASSSRGLGGELFF. The CDR3 DNA sequence: TGTGCCAGCAGCTCCAGGGGGCTTGGCGGGGAGCTGTTTTTT.

V usage is TRBV5-5 and J usage is TRBJ2-7; 9 nucleotides match TRBD1. V lost 4 bases to trimming and J lost 3 bases; unmatched junction nucleotides: 5. Germline loops: CDR1 SGHKS, CDR2 YYEKEE (reference sequence). The CDR3 extends over 14 amino acids. The DNA of the CDR3 is TGTGCCAGCAGCCCGGGACAGGGCTACTACGAGCAGTACTTC. Its translation is CASSPGQGYYEQYF.

V is TRBV4-1 and J is TRBJ2-2, with 8 bases matching TRBD2. V shed 5 bases and J 5 bases; nucleotides not matched to a gene: 7. This CDR3 has 15 amino acids. Germline values: CDR1 MGHRA, CDR2 YSYEKL. Written as DNA, the CDR3 is TGCGCCAGCAGCTTTCCCGGCGGGAGGACCGGGGAGCTGTTTTTT. Translation gives CASSFPGGRTGELFF.

The chain links TRBV5-1 to TRBJ2-5; 9 bases map to TRBD2. This CDR3 region has 15 residues. Germline loops: CDR1 SGHRS, CDR2 YFSETQ. Unmatched junction bases numbered 5, after V lost 4 bases and J lost 1 base. CDR3 nucleotides: TGCGCCAGCAGCCTGCGGACTAGCGCCCAAGAGACCCAGTACTTC. It specifies CASSLRTSAQETQYF.

The V call is TRBV9, the J call TRBJ2-1; 7 bases map to TRBD2. CDR1 is SGDLS and CDR2 is YYNGEE in the germline V gene. CDR3 length: 15 amino acids. J lost 2 bases, V lost 3 bases, and 5 bases had no gene match. This CDR3 is CASSGGTMAYNEQFF. CDR3 DNA sequence: TGTGCCAGCAGCGGCGGGACTATGGCCTACAATGAGCAGTTCTTC.

J is TRBJ1-5 and V is TRBV19; D is ambiguous. Trimming stripped 5 bases from V and 1 base from J, with 12 bases between. Per the germline V gene, CDR1 is LNHDA and CDR2 is SQIVND (reference sequence). This CDR3 contains 15 residues. The CDR3 sequence: CASSSVSHSNQPQHF. The CDR3 DNA sequence: TGTGCCAGTAGTTCGGTGAGTCACAGCAATCAGCCCCAGCATTTT. The full variable domain, completed using reference TRBV19 and TRBJ1-5, is DGGITQSPKYLFRKEGQNVTLSCEQNLNHDAMYWYRQDPGQGLRLIYYSQIVNDFQKGDIAEGYSVSREKKESFPLTVTSAQKNPTAFYLCASSSVSHSNQPQHFGDGTRLSIL.

The chain links TRBV11-2 to TRBJ2-1; maybe TRBD2 (5 bases). Trimming cost V 5 bases and J 4 bases, with 15 bases left between them. Germline lookup yields CDR1 SGHAT and CDR2 FQNNGV. This CDR3 spans 15 amino acids. The CDR3 is CASSQLRGRYNEQFF. As DNA, the CDR3 is TGTGCCAGCAGCCAATTACGCGGGCGGTACAATGAGCAGTTCTTC.

This chain connects TRBV19 to TRBJ1-1, with TRBD1 matching over 10 bases. Germline V gene sequence: CDR1 LNHDA, CDR2 SQIVND (reference sequence). The CDR3 loop spans 15 amino acids. The V and J ends lost 4 bases and 3 bases, in that order; junction bases with no gene match: 5. CDR3 sequence: CASSRDRGRDTEAFF. The CDR3 DNA is TGTGCCAGTAGTAGAGACAGGGGGCGGGACACTGAAGCTTTCTTT.

This chain connects TRBV18 to TRBJ1-5, with a tentative D call TRBD1 (5 bases). Germline V gene data show CDR1 as KGHSH and CDR2 as LQKENI. Trimming stripped 2 bases from V and 4 bases from J, with 12 bases between. The CDR3 extends over 15 amino acids. Here the CDR3 DNA reads TGTGCCAGCTCACCAGAGCAAGGGGTTAATCAGCCCCAGCATTTT. It is translated as CASSPEQGVNQPQHF.

This rearrangement joins TRBV11-2 to TRBJ2-5; TRBD1 agrees at 8 bases. Germline assignment: CDR1 SGHAT and CDR2 FQNNGV. Trimming cost V 5 bases and J 3 bases; bases outside gene matches: 8. This CDR3 spans 15 amino acids. The CDR3 reads CASSLWDRNEETQYF. The CDR3 nucleotides are TGTGCCAGCAGCCTCTGGGACAGGAATGAAGAGACCCAGTACTTC.

The rearrangement links TRBV6-6 to TRBJ2-5; D perhaps matches TRBD1 (6 bases). Trimming took off 3 bases at V and 10 bases at J, with 12 bases between the two ends. Germline CDR1 reads MNHNY; CDR2 reads SVGAGI (reference sequence). The CDR3 totals 12 residues. Here the CDR3 reads CASSYIQGDQYF. CDR3 DNA: TGTGCCAGCAGTTATATACAGGGTGACCAGTACTTC.

The chain combines TRBV9 with TRBJ2-7; D might be TRBD2 (5 bases). V shed 4 bases and J shed 1 base, with 12 bases lying between them. CDR1 and CDR2 (germline): SGDLS, YYNGEE. The CDR3 is 14 amino acids. This CDR3 is CASSPGDKSYEQYF. The CDR3 DNA reads as TGTGCCAGCAGCCCCGGGGATAAATCCTACGAGCAGTACTTC. The whole variable domain, remainder taken from reference TRBV9 and TRBJ2-7, is DSGVTQTPKHLITATGQRVTLRCSPRSGDLSVYWYQQSLDQGLQFLIQYYNGEERAKGNILERFSAQQFPDLHSELNLSSLELGDSALYFCASSPGDKSYEQYFGPGTRLTVT.

The chain recombines TRBV18 with TRBJ1-2, with D maybe TRBD1 (5 bases). The CDR3 covers 15 residues. Germline CDR1 KGHSH, CDR2 LQKENI. The V end lost 1 base, the J end lost 8 bases, and 17 bases lay between the germline ends. CDR3 residues: CASSPLSGSKEGYTF. DNA of the CDR3: TGTGCCAGCTCACCACTGTCAGGGTCGAAGGAAGGCTACACCTTC. The variable domain in full, completed from reference TRBV18 and TRBJ1-2, reads NAGVMQNPRHLVRRRGQEARLRCSPMKGHSHVYWYRQLPEEGLKFMVYLQKENIIDESGMPKERFSAEFPKEGPSILRIQQVVRGDSAAYFCASSPLSGSKEGYTFGSGTRLTVV.

The V call is TRBV7-2, the J call TRBJ2-1; TRBD2 matches 8 bases. In germline, CDR1 is SGHTA, CDR2 FQGNSA. After removal of 1 base from V and 3 bases from J, the junction contained 11 bases not matched to a gene. The CDR3 has 18 residues. CDR3 in DNA: TGTGCCAGCAGCTTAGTCTCGGGGGGGTTTAGGGTCTACAATGAGCAGTTCTTC. It yields the protein CASSLVSGGFRVYNEQFF.

The rearrangement joins TRBV14 to TRBJ2-7; 12 bases are a match to TRBD2. Trimming at V came to 3 bases and at J to 7 bases, leaving 1 base not matched to a gene. Germline assignment: CDR1 SGHDN and CDR2 FVKESK. CDR3 length: 13 residues. The CDR3 nucleotides are TGTGCCAGCAGCCACGGACTAGCGGGAGAGCAGTACTTC. This gives the protein CASSHGLAGEQYF.